The 18 T cell receptor beta chains reported below all come from one sample, sequenced in a study of monozygotic twins with inflammatory bowel disease. Each CDR3 protein gets one entry in TCRdb, which reprocessed the 5' RACE reads and gives no DNA. The specimen's table records some 83,000 distinct CDR3 sequences. Input material: blood. These TCRs come from a human donor with ulcerative colitis or Crohn's disease, or a healthy co-twin of an affected twin (not recorded which).

The chain has TRBV7-9 and TRBJ1-1; checking the TCRdb D call of TRBD1 is not possible without DNA. The CDR3 length is 13 residues. CDR1 SEHNR and CDR2 FQNEAQ come from the germline V gene (reference sequence). This chain's CDR3 is CASSWGQLLEAFF.

This sequence joins TRBV12-3 or TRBV12-4 and TRBJ1-1. CDR3 length equals 14 residues. The CDR3 is CASSPQTFYTEAFF.

V gene TRBV27 combines with J gene TRBJ2-1; the D gene TCRdb calls, TRBD1, cannot be checked with no DNA. The CDR3 extends over 14 amino acids. Germline V CDR1 and CDR2: MNHEY, SMNVEV (reference sequence). The CDR3 region is CASVKRGPGGEQFF.

CDR3: CASSPPRYRVNTEAFF. This chain connects TRBV19 to TRBJ1-1. CDR3 length: 16 residues. CDR1 is LNHDA, CDR2 SQIVND, per germline (reference sequence).

This chain uses TRBV14 with TRBJ2-7; TCRdb gives TRBD1 as the D gene, but with no DNA this cannot be confirmed. The CDR3 has 15 residues. Germline CDR1 and CDR2: SGHDN and FVKESK. This CDR3 reads CASSHTDREPYEQYF.

Here the CDR3 reads CASRPRTFYNEQFF. The chain uses TRBV11-2 and TRBJ2-1. CDR1 is SGHAT, CDR2 FQNNGV, per germline. The CDR3 extends over 14 amino acids.

The chain has TRBV2 and TRBJ2-2; TCRdb picks TRBD1, but there is no DNA to check that call. Germline CDR1 reads SNHLY; CDR2 reads FYNNEI. This CDR3 contains 15 residues. This CDR3 is CASSVRGADTGELFF.

V and J are TRBV7-6 and TRBJ2-7; the D call from TCRdb, TRBD1, cannot be confirmed without DNA. This CDR3 contains 15 residues. Germline V gene data show CDR1 as SGHVS and CDR2 as FNYEAQ. CDR3 sequence reads: CASSWRTGPSYEQYF.

The rearrangement links TRBV29-1 to TRBJ2-1; TCRdb calls TRBD2, which cannot be checked without DNA. Germline loops: CDR1 SQVTM, CDR2 ANQGSEA. The CDR3 runs to 13 residues. The CDR3 region is CSVGIAGGYEQFF.

This rearrangement joins TRBV10-3 to TRBJ2-3. CDR3 length: 14 residues. Per the germline V gene, CDR1 is ENHRY and CDR2 is SYGVKD. CDR3 sequence: CAITRSLVTDTQYF.

The chain links TRBV27 to TRBJ1-2. CDR3 length: 14 amino acids. CDR1 is MNHEY and CDR2 is SMNVEV in the germline V gene (reference sequence). The CDR3 protein is CASSLGRGGYGYTF.

The rearrangement uses TRBV3-1 and TRBJ1-2. Germline assignment: CDR1 LGHDT and CDR2 YNNKEL (reference sequence). The length of the CDR3 is 15 residues. This CDR3 is CASSQSGGGNYGYTF.

The chain recombines TRBV11-1 with TRBJ2-5. Per germline, CDR1 SGHAT and CDR2 FQDESV (reference sequence). The CDR3 is 13 residues long. CDR3 sequence reads: CASSLWVKETQYF.

V is TRBV7-7 and J is TRBJ1-6; the D call of TRBD1 rests on TCRdb alone, since no DNA is present to check it. Germline V gene sequence: CDR1 SSHAT, CDR2 FNYEAQ (reference sequence). This CDR3 comprises 19 residues. The CDR3 loop reads CASSLRPKKDRVAGSPLHF.

The chain is built from TRBV18 and TRBJ1-1; TCRdb lists TRBD1, though no DNA is available to test this call. Germline V gene data show CDR1 as KGHSH and CDR2 as LQKENI. The CDR3 extends over 16 amino acids. CDR3 residues: CASSPLAGGMNTEAFF.

V and J are TRBV5-1 and TRBJ2-3; TCRdb lists TRBD1, though no DNA is available to test this call. This CDR3 region has 15 residues. The V gene's germline CDR1 is SGHRS and CDR2 YFSETQ. The CDR3 here is CASSLEGGPTDTQYF.

This chain uses TRBV6-8 with TRBJ2-3; TCRdb returns TRBD2, unconfirmable since there is no DNA. The germline V gene has CDR1 MNHGY and CDR2 SAAAGT. The CDR3 runs to 15 residues. Here the CDR3 reads CASSLRTSSADTQYF.

The chain couples TRBV12-3 or TRBV12-4 to TRBJ2-5; TCRdb calls TRBD2, which cannot be checked without DNA. The CDR3 consists of 13 residues. This CDR3 is CASSFNWEETQYF.